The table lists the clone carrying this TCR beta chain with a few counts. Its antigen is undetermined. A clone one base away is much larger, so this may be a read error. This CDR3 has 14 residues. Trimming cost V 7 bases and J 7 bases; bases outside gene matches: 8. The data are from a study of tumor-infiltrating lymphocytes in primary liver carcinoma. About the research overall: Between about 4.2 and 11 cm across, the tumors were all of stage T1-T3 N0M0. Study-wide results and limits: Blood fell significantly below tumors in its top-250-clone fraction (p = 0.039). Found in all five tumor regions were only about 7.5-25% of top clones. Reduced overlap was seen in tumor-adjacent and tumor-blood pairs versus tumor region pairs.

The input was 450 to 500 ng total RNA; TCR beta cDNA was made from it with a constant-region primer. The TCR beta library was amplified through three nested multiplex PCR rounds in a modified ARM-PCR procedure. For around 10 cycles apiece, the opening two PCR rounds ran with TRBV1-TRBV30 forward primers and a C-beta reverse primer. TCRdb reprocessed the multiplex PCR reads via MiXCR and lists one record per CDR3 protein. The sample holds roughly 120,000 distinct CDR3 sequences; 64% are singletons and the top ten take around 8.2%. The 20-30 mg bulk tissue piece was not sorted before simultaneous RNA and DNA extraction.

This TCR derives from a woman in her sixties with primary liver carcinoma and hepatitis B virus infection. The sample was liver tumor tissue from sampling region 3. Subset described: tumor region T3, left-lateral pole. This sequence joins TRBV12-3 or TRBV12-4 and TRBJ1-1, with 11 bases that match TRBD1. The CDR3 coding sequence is TGTGCCAGCAACCGGACAGGGGGCGATGGTGAAGCTTTCTTT. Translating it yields CASNRTGGDGEAFF.